This T cell receptor beta chain originates from a study of T cells in Graves' hyperthyroidism and ophthalmopathy. Study-wide background: Peripheral blood was collected at initial diagnosis, before any treatment.

Hyperthyroidism, newly diagnosed and lasting under 2 months, affected patients aged 18 to 65. RNA transcripts provided the source from which TCR beta CDR3 regions were amplified. HTBI primers were employed in a first-round RT-PCR of the TCR CDR3. One entry per CDR3 protein, called by TCRdb with MiXCR from the multiplex PCR reads. The sample contains a few hundred thousand distinct CDR3 sequences, approximately 15% of which appear only once. This clonotype showed up many times. The antigen is undetermined. This CDR3 is built from 14 residues. V gave up 3 bases and J gave up 4 bases, with 12 bases separating them. Study observations and caveats: Most thyroid clonotypes expanded above 0.001 were also detected in blood.

This sequence originates from a woman between 18 and 29 years old with Graves' hyperthyroidism. The sample consisted of blood. The chain employs TRBV12-3 or TRBV12-4 and TRBJ1-1; D not certain. In nucleotides, the CDR3 is TGTGCCAGCAGTTTGAAGGGTTGGAGCACTGAAGCTTTCTTT. As protein: CASSLKGWSTEAFF.